The 11 T cell receptor beta chains in this list originate from one sample, sequenced in a study of blood T cell repertoires in COVID-19. Sequencing was performed with immunoSEQ multiplex PCR; in TCRdb, only in-frame clones are kept and a portion is missing. Of approximately 56,000 clones in the sample, 81% are singletons; the top ten hold roughly a quarter. Sequenced: peripheral blood. Receptors were obtained from a woman of 80 years or more with COVID-19, enrolled during active disease.

This chain connects TRBV5-1 to TRBJ2-5, with D possibly matching TRBD2 (5 bases). CDR3 length equals 13 residues. Per germline, CDR1 SGHRS and CDR2 YFSETQ. Trimming stripped 4 bases from V and 4 bases from J, with 11 bases between. The CDR3 spells CASSRSELETQYF. CDR3 nucleotide sequence: TGCGCCAGCAGCCGTAGCGAGCTAGAGACCCAGTACTTC.

The V call is TRBV4-1, the J call TRBJ1-5; the D gene is possibly TRBD1 (6 bases). Trimming pared 1 base from V and 7 bases from J, leaving 14 bases between. The germline V gene has CDR1 MGHRA and CDR2 YSYEKL. This CDR3 has 15 residues. This chain's CDR3 is CASSQAYRVGQPQHF. CDR3 DNA sequence: TGCGCCAGCAGCCAAGCTTACAGGGTGGGACAGCCCCAGCATTTT.

CDR3 in amino acids: CASKRRDTQYF. CDR3 bases: TGTGCCAGCAAGAGGAGGGATACGCAGTATTTT. This sequence joins TRBV6-6 and TRBJ2-3, with D perhaps matching TRBD2 (5 bases). This CDR3 comprises 11 residues. V was cut by 7 bases and J by 6 bases, with 8 bases left in between. Germline lookup yields CDR1 MNHNY and CDR2 SVGAGI (reference sequence).

The gene calls are TRBV6-5 and TRBJ1-2, with 10 bases fitting TRBD1. Germline trimming cut 5 bases from V and 7 bases from J; bases unmatched to any gene: 10. Germline loops: CDR1 MNHEY, CDR2 SVGAGI. This CDR3 is 15 amino acids long. The CDR3 is CASSRTGTGVLGYTF. In DNA, the CDR3 is TGTGCCAGCAGTCGTACCGGGACAGGGGTACTTGGCTACACCTTC.

The chain couples TRBV19 to TRBJ1-5; 9 bases map to TRBD1. The CDR3 has 13 residues. V lost 7 bases, J lost 7 bases, and 5 bases stayed unmatched. Germline lookup yields CDR1 LNHDA and CDR2 SQIVND (reference sequence). In DNA, the CDR3 is TGTGCCAGTACGGGACAGGGAAGACAGCCCCAGCATTTT. As protein: CASTGQGRQPQHF.

V gene TRBV5-1 combines with J gene TRBJ2-3; 7 nucleotides match TRBD2. Losses at the gene ends were 4 bases for V and 0 bases for J; bases not matched to a gene: 5. CDR3 size: 15 residues. The germline gives CDR1 SGHRS, CDR2 YFSETQ. The CDR3 DNA follows: TGCGCCAGCAGCCCTAGCGGTTTTAGCACAGATACGCAGTATTTT. This translates into CASSPSGFSTDTQYF. Looking up the rest from reference TRBV5-1 and TRBJ2-3 gives the full variable domain: KAGVTQTPRYLIKTRGQQVTLSCSPISGHRSVSWYQQTPGQGLQFLFEYFSETQRNKGNFPGRFSGRQFSNSRSEMNVSTLELGDSALYLCASSPSGFSTDTQYFGPGTRLTVL.

A few counts support this clone. This chain uses TRBV7-9 with TRBJ2-1; possible D gene TRBD2, 6 bases. CDR1 is SEHNR, CDR2 FQNEAQ, per germline (reference sequence). V shed 1 base and J shed 5 bases, with 12 bases lying between them. This CDR3 comprises 15 residues. Here the CDR3 reads CASSLGSAGDNEQFF. Here the CDR3 DNA reads TGTGCCAGCAGCTTAGGGTCAGCGGGTGACAATGAGCAGTTCTTC.

The V call is TRBV30, the J call TRBJ1-6; 9 bases map to TRBD1. V gave up 4 bases and J gave up 10 bases; unmatched junction bases: 11. The CDR3 sequence is 15 residues long. In germline, CDR1 is GTSNPN, CDR2 SVGIG (reference sequence). Here the CDR3 reads CAWTPSQGARSPLHF. Written as DNA, the CDR3 is TGTGCCTGGACCCCATCACAGGGGGCTAGGTCACCCCTCCACTTT.

V gene TRBV19 combines with J gene TRBJ2-1; D call uncertain. Per germline, CDR1 LNHDA and CDR2 SQIVND (reference sequence). Trimming stripped 3 bases from V and 0 bases from J, with 9 bases between. The CDR3 consists of 15 residues. The CDR3 DNA is TGTGCCAGTAGTATCCCACAGAGCTCCTACAATGAGCAGTTCTTC. Amino acids: CASSIPQSSYNEQFF.

The V and J genes are TRBV6-1 and TRBJ1-2; D perhaps matches TRBD1 (5 bases). The CDR3 is 13 residues long. Germline V gives CDR1 MNHNS, CDR2 SASEGT. Trimming pared 2 bases from V and 8 bases from J, leaving 12 bases between. CDR3 sequence reads: CASSEWEGIGYTF. In DNA form, the CDR3 reads TGTGCCAGCAGTGAATGGGAGGGGATCGGCTACACCTTC.

CDR3 sequence: CASSARNPSGSMTDTQYF. CDR3 bases: TGCGCCAGCAGTGCCAGAAACCCTAGCGGGAGCATGACAGATACGCAGTATTTT. The J gene is TRBJ2-3, the V gene TRBV10-1; 10 bases map to TRBD2. V lost 4 bases and J lost 3; bases outside the gene matches: 13. CDR1 and CDR2 from the germline V gene are WNHNN and SYGVQD (reference sequence). The length of the CDR3 is 18 residues.